The present T cell receptor (beta chain) was sequenced within a study of blood T cell repertoires in COVID-19. Study-wide background: Sample material is recorded as cDNA or gDNA derived from T cells, B-cell-depleted T cells, or PBMCs.

The CDR3 is 14 amino acids. In germline, CDR1 is SGHVS, CDR2 FQNEAQ. With 5 bases removed from V and 0 bases from J, the gap between germline ends came to 9 bases. Some clones are missing from TCRdb's copy, which holds only in-frame ones; the method was immunoSEQ multiplex PCR. In the table there are a few hundred thousand clones, 84% of which are singletons. The V call is TRBV7-8, the J call TRBJ2-3, with a possible D match to TRBD1 (6 bases). Material for sequencing was peripheral blood. The clonotype originates from a woman over 75 with active or convalescent COVID-19. CDR3 protein: CASSGGLSTDTQYF. CDR3 sequence (DNA): TGTGCCAGCAGCGGGGGCCTGAGCACAGATACGCAGTATTTT. Based on the CDR3 plus reference TRBV7-8 and TRBJ2-3, the full variable domain is GAGVSQSPRYKVAKRGQDVALRCDPISGHVSLFWYQQALGQGPEFLTYFQNEAQLDKSGLPSDRFFAERPEGSVSTLKIQRTQQEDSAVYLCASSGGLSTDTQYFGPGTRLTVL.